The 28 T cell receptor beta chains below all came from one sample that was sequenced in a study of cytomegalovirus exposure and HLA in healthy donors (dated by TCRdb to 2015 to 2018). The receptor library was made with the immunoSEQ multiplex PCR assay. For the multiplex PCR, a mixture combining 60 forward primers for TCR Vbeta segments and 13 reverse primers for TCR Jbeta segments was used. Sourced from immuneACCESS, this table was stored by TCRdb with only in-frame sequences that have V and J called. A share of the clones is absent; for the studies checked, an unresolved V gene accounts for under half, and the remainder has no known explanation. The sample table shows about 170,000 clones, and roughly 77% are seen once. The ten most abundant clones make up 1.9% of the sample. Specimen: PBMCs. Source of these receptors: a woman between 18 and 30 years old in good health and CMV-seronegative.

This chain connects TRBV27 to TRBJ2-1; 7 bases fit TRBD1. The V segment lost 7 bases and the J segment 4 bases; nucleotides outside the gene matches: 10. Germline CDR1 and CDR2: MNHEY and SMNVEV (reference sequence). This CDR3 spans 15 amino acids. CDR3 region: CASNNRDRPYNEQFF. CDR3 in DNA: TGTGCCAGCAACAACCGGGACAGACCTTACAATGAGCAGTTCTTC.

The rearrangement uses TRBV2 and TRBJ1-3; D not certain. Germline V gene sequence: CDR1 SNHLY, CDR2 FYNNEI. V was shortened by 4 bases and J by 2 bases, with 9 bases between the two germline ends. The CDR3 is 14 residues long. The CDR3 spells CASSGPLPGNTIYF. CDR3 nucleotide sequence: TGTGCCAGCAGTGGGCCTCTTCCTGGAAACACCATATATTTT. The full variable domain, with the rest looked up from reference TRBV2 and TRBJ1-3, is EPEVTQTPSHQVTQMGQEVILRCVPISNHLYFYWYRQILGQKVEFLVSFYNNEISEKSEIFDDQFSVERPDGSNFTLKIRSTKLEDSAMYFCASSGPLPGNTIYFGEGSWLTVV.

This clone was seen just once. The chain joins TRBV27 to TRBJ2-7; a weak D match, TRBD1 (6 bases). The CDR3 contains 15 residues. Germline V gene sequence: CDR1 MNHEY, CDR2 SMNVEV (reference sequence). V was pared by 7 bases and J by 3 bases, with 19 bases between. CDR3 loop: CASKNDRSRNYEQYF. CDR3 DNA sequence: TGTGCCAGCAAAAATGACAGGTCCCGAAACTACGAGCAGTACTTC.

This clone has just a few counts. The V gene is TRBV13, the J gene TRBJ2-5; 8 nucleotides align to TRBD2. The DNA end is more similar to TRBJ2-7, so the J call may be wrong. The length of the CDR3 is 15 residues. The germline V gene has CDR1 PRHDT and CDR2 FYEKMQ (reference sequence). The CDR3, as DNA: TGTGCCAGCAGCCCCAGAAGCGTAGCGGGATACGAGCAGTACTTC. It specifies CASSPRSVAGYEQYF.

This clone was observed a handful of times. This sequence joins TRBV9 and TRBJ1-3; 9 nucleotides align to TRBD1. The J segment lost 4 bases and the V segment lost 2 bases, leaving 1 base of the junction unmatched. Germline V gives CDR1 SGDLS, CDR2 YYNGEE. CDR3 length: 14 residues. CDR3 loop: CASSVTGGGNTIYF. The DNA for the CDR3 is TGTGCCAGCAGCGTGACAGGGGGGGGAAACACCATATATTTT.

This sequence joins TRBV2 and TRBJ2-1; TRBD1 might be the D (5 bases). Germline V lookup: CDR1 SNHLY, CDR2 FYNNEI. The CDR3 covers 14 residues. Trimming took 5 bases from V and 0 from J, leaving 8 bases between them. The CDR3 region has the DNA TGTGCCAGCAGTTGGCAGGGCTCCTACAATGAGCAGTTCTTC. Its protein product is CASSWQGSYNEQFF.

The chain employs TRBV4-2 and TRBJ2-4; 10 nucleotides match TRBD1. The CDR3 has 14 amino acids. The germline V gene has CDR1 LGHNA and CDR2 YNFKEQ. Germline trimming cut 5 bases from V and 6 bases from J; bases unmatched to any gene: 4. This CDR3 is CASSSRTGGNIQYF. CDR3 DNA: TGTGCCAGCAGCTCCCGGACAGGGGGAAACATTCAGTACTTC.

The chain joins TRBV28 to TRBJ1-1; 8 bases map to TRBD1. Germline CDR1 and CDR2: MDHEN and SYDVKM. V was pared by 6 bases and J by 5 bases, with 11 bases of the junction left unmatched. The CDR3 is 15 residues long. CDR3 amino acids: CASRPEDRVETEAFF. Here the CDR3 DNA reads TGTGCCAGCAGGCCCGAGGACAGGGTTGAGACTGAAGCTTTCTTT.

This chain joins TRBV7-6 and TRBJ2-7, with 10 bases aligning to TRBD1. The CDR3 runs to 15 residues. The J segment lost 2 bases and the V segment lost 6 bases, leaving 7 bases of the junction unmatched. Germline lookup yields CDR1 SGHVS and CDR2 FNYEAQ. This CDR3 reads CASSYGQGVTYEQYF. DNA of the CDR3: TGTGCCAGCAGTTATGGACAGGGGGTAACCTACGAGCAGTACTTC.

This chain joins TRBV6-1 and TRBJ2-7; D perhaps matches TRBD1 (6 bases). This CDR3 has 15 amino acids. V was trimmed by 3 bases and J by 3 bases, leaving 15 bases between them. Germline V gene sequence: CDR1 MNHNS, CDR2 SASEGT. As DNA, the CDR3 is TGTGCCAGCAGTGATAGTCGGACAGCCTTCTACGAGCAGTACTTC. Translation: CASSDSRTAFYEQYF.

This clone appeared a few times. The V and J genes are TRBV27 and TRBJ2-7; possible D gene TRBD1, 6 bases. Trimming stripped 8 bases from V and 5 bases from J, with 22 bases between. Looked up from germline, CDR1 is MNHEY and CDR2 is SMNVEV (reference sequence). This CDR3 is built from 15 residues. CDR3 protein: CASGSFGAGEDEQYF. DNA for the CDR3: TGTGCCAGCGGTAGTTTCGGGGCAGGGGAAGACGAGCAGTACTTC.

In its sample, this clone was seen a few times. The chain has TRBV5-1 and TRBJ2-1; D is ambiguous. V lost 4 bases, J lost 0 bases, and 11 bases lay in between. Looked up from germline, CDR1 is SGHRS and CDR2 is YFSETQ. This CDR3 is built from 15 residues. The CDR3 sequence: CASSPEMSSYNEQFF. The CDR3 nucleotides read TGCGCCAGCAGCCCCGAAATGAGCTCCTACAATGAGCAGTTCTTC. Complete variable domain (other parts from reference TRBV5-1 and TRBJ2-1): KAGVTQTPRYLIKTRGQQVTLSCSPISGHRSVSWYQQTPGQGLQFLFEYFSETQRNKGNFPGRFSGRQFSNSRSEMNVSTLELGDSALYLCASSPEMSSYNEQFFGPGTRLTVL.

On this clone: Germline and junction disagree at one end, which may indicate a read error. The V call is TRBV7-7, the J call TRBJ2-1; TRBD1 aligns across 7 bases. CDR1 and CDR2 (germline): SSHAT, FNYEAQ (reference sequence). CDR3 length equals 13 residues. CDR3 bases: TGTGCTAGCAGCGCCGACAGGGCGAATGAGCAGTTCTTC. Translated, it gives CASSADRANEQFF.

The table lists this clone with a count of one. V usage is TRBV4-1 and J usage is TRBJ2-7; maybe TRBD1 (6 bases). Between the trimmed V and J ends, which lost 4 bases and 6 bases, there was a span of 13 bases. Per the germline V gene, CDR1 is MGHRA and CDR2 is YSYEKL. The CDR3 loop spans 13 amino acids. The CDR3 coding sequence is TGCGCCAGCAGCCGACTACAGGGTTCCGAGCAGTACTTC. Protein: CASSRLQGSEQYF.

DNA for the CDR3: TGTGCCGCTCGGCCGACTTTCACAGATACGCAGTATTTT. This codes for CAARPTFTDTQYF. This chain joins TRBV2 and TRBJ2-3; D unclear. V was clipped by 11 bases and J by 2 bases, with 14 bases between them. In germline, CDR1 is SNHLY, CDR2 FYNNEI. The CDR3 extends over 13 amino acids.

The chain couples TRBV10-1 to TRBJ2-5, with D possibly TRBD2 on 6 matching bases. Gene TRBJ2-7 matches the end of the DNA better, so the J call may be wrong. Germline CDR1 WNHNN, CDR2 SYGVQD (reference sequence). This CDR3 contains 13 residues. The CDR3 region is CASSTGVDYEQYF. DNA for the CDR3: TGCGCCAGCAGTACGGGGGTGGACTACGAGCAGTACTTC.

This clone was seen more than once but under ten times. The CDR3 here is CASSVGRGSSYEQYF. For the CDR3, the DNA is TGTGCCAGCAGCGTAGGTCGGGGGTCCTCCTACGAGCAGTACTTC. The chain links TRBV9 to TRBJ2-7, with D perhaps TRBD2 (6 bases). The CDR3 sequence is 15 residues long. Per germline, CDR1 SGDLS and CDR2 YYNGEE. V lost 0 bases, J lost 0 bases, and 10 bases lay in between.

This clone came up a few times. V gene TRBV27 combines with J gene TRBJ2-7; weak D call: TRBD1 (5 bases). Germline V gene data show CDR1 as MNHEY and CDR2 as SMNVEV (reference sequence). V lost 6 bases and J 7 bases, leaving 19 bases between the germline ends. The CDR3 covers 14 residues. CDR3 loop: CASSRAGYSGEQYF. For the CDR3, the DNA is TGTGCCAGCAGCCGAGCCGGCTACTCAGGGGAGCAGTACTTC.

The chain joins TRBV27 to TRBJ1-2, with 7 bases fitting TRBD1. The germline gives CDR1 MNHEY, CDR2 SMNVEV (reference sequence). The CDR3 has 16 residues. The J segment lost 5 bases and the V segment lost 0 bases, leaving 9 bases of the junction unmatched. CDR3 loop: CASSLSDRRLPYGYTF. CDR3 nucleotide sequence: TGTGCCAGCAGTTTATCGGACAGGCGGCTCCCATATGGCTACACCTTC.

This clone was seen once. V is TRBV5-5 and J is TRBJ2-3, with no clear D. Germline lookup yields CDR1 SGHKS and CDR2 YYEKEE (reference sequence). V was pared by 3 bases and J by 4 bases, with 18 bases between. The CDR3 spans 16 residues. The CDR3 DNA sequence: TGTGCCAGCAGCTCGGCAGGTGACCCCTACGCAGATACGCAGTATTTT. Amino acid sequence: CASSSAGDPYADTQYF.

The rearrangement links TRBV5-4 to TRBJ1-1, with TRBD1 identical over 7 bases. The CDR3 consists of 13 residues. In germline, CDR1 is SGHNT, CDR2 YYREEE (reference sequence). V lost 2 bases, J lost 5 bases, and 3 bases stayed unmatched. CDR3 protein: CASSFRQGTEAFF. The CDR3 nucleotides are TGTGCCAGCAGCTTCCGACAGGGTACTGAAGCTTTCTTT.

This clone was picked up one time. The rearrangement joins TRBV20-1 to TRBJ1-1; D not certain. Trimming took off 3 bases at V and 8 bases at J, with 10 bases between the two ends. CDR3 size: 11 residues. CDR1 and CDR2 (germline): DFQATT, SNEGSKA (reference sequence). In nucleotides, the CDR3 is TGCAGTGCTAGGGCAGACGGGGAAGCTTTCTTT. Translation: CSARADGEAFF.

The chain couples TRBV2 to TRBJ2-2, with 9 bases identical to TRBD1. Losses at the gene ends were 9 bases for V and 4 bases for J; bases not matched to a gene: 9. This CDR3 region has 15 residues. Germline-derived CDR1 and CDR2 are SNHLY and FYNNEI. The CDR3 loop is CASDPGQGVTGELFF. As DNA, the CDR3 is TGTGCCAGTGATCCGGGACAGGGAGTCACCGGGGAGCTGTTTTTT.

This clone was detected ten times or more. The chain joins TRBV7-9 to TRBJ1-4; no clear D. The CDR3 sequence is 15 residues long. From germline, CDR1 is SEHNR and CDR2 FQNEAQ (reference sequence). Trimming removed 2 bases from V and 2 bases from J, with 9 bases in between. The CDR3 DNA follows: TGTGCCAGCAGCTTAAGCGGCTCGACTAATGAAAAACTGTTTTTT. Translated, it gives CASSLSGSTNEKLFF.

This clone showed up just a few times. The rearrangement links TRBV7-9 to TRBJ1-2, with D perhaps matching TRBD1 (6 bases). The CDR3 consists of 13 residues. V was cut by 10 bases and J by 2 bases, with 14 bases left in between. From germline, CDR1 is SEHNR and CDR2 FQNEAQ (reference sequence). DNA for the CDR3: TGTGCCATCTCGATTACAGGGAACTATGGCTACACCTTC. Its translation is CAISITGNYGYTF.

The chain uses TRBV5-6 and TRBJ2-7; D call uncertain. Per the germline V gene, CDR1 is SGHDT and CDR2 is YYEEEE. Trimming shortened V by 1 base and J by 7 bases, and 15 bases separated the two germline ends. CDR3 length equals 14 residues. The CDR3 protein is CASSLLLYATEQYF. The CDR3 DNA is TGTGCCAGCAGCTTGTTACTCTACGCTACGGAGCAGTACTTC.

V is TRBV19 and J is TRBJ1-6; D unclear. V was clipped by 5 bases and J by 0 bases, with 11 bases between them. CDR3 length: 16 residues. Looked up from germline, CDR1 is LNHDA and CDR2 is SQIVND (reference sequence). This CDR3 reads CASSPQSSSYNSPLHF. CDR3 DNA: TGTGCCAGTAGTCCCCAGTCCAGCTCCTATAATTCACCCCTCCACTTT.

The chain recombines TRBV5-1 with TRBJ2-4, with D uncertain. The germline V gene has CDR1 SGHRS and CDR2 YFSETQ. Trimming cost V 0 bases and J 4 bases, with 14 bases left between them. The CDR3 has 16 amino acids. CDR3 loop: CASSLGTVQRKNIQYF. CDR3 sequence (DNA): TGCGCCAGCAGCTTGGGTACAGTACAAAGAAAAAACATTCAGTACTTC.